A selection of T cell receptor beta chains follows, all from one sample in a study of T cell repertoires in cytomegalovirus infection. One entry per CDR3 protein, called by TCRdb with MiXCR from the reads. The repertoire includes roughly 990,000 distinct CDR3 sequences, roughly 30% of them detected once, and more than 13% sits in the top ten. These TCRs are of unknown antigen specificity. Sequencing used cultured CD8+ T cells from PBMCs, obtained from culture after CMV antigen stimulation. The receptors stem from a human donor in good health (CMV status not recorded). Some clones in this sample may be carry-over from other donors' samples. Each CDR3 is given with its conserved first and last residue.

v_gene	j_gene	CDR3aa
TRBV20-1	TRBJ2-3	CSARLSRGRKDTQYF
TRBV18	TRBJ2-1	CASSRQTGGLYNEQFF
TRBV12-3/TRBV12-4	TRBJ2-3	CASSLALLAGNTDTQYF
TRBV6-6	TRBJ1-6	CASSYGLNRGSYNSPLHF
TRBV28	TRBJ1-1	CASSLMGDRGLGTEAFF
TRBV27	TRBJ1-4	CASGSFPLREKLFF
TRBV12-3/TRBV12-4	TRBJ1-2	CASSLEAGSYGYTF
TRBV4-3	TRBJ2-3	CASSQDYRGVTDTQYF
TRBV7-6	TRBJ2-1	CASSGLTGVLQRAQYNGQFF
TRBV20-1	TRBJ1-6	CSARARQGISPLHF
TRBV12-3/TRBV12-4	TRBJ2-1	CASSFTEQPYNEQFF
TRBV7-8	TRBJ2-3	CASSLGTGDKRGTQYF
TRBV7-2	TRBJ2-1	CASSFGGGTEQFF
TRBV4-3	TRBJ2-2	CASSQDMYWAGDDGELFF
TRBV19	TRBJ1-1	CASNPLRGMNTEAFF
TRBV27	TRBJ2-7	CASSLPPWQGATYEQYF
TRBV5-6	TRBJ2-1	CASRPTTGDNEQFF
TRBV7-4	TRBJ1-5	CASSEPGGQPQHF
TRBV6-6	TRBJ1-2	CASSNSGQRYGYTF
TRBV20-1	TRBJ2-1	CSARGLVANYNEQFF
TRBV10-2	TRBJ2-5	CASWGRSKSHQETQYF
TRBV12-3/TRBV12-4	TRBJ2-1	CASRIPTWGEQFF
TRBV5-4	TRBJ2-2	CASSYPFGSGGTNTGELFF
TRBV19	TRBJ1-1	CASSPSTYTEAFF
TRBV27	TRBJ2-5	CASSLGAVRQETQYF
TRBV7-8	TRBJ2-1	CTSSFDLAGGSLPYNEQFF
TRBV10-2	TRBJ1-5	CASRLDRAYNQPQHF
TRBV19	TRBJ1-6	CASSWTGGPSASPLHF
TRBV2	TRBJ2-3	CASSETGTGGSTDTQYF
TRBV7-8	TRBJ1-1	CASRPGQSNTEAFF
TRBV12-3/TRBV12-4	TRBJ2-1	CASSKDGIGNEQFF
TRBV28	TRBJ2-5	CASSPRGWYQETQYF
TRBV5-5	TRBJ1-1	CASISSPGHLNTEAFF
TRBV10-3	TRBJ2-5	CAISELGRETQYF
TRBV7-6	TRBJ1-1	CASSLISWNTEAFF
TRBV4-1	TRBJ1-1	CASSQAGATLNTEAFF
TRBV4-1	TRBJ2-1	CASSQDFGPSYNEQFF
TRBV11-2	TRBJ2-2	CASSLDPLAGSPGVFF
TRBV18	TRBJ2-1	CASSPQDRSSYNEQFF
TRBV12-3/TRBV12-4	TRBJ2-1	CASSPVAGGRGEQFF
TRBV6-1	TRBJ2-4	CASSDWTGGVNIQYF
TRBV7-9	TRBJ2-3	CASSSTAGTGIVGTQYF
TRBV6-1	TRBJ2-2	CASSGQGARIGELFF
TRBV19	TRBJ1-1	CASSIIGQMNTEAFF
TRBV4-3	TRBJ2-2	CASSQAVLATGELFF
TRBV15	TRBJ2-3	CATSRGLASSTDTQYF
TRBV7-2	TRBJ2-7	CASSLAIDFLSYEQYF
TRBV11-1	TRBJ1-1	CASSSIHRNTEAFF
TRBV7-8	TRBJ2-5	CASSLGLAGRETQYF
TRBV20-1	TRBJ1-1	CSARSVWLGVTEAFF
TRBV12-3/TRBV12-4	TRBJ1-5	CASSLGTGSLYSNQPQHF
TRBV12-3/TRBV12-4	TRBJ2-1	CASSSKRGLAGGLNEQFF
TRBV7-3	TRBJ2-1	CASSLRTGPLRSNEQFF
TRBV6-2/TRBV6-3	TRBJ1-1	CASSKTTGGAEAFF
TRBV13	TRBJ2-7	CASSLEGRPSYEQYF
TRBV20-1	TRBJ1-2	CSALPVQGSRGYTF
TRBV12-3/TRBV12-4	TRBJ2-3	CASSAPDRGFDTQYF
TRBV7-9	TRBJ1-1	CASIQTEEAFF
TRBV6-5	TRBJ2-7	CASSAPSGGFSYEQYF
TRBV12-3/TRBV12-4	TRBJ1-2	CASSPWDRENYGYTF